This paragraph covers one T cell receptor beta chain sequence. Its cognate antigen is unknown. The source of the sample is a study of cytomegalovirus exposure and HLA in healthy donors. Study conclusions and caveats: Across all donors, roughly uniform sequencing depth was an assumption of the presence/absence analyses.

It was with 60 Vbeta and 13 Jbeta primers that the PCR ran. TCRdb's table, derived via immunoSEQ multiplex PCR, lists solely in-frame clones and lacks some. The top ten hold around 2.2% of the sample, which has about 150,000 clones, around 72% seen once. Trimming cost V 5 bases and J 7 bases; bases outside gene matches: 10. Looked up from germline, CDR1 is MNHNY and CDR2 is SVGAGI (reference sequence). This CDR3 spans 15 amino acids. The sequenced sample consisted of PBMCs. V is TRBV6-6 and J is TRBJ1-4; 7 bases match TRBD1. The source is a middle-aged man in good health and CMV-seronegative. CDR3 loop: CASSPETGWFEKLFF. DNA of the CDR3: TGTGCCAGCAGTCCTGAGACAGGGTGGTTTGAAAAACTGTTTTTT.